A selection of T cell receptor beta chains follows, all from one sample in a study of radiation and T cells in renal cell carcinoma. This table comes from immunoSEQ multiplex PCR, and its TCRdb copy is limited to in-frame clones, with some not included. This table holds about 150,000 clones, about 87% found once. The sequenced sample was blood, obtained from a patient whose treatment included radiotherapy and nephrectomy. The receptors derive from a woman aged 70-85 years with renal cell carcinoma. CDR3s include the opening cysteine and the closing phenylalanine or tryptophan. D genes are given only for firm matches. Some rows mark clone size as missing; the rest say once, few, many or name a class of expanded clone.

>TRBV27|-|15|TRBJ1-6|TRBD1
TGTGCCAGCAGGTCAGGGGGGAGCTATAATTCACCCCTCCACTTT
CASRSGGSYNSPLHF
>TRBV28|-|15|TRBJ1-2|TRBD1
TGTGCCAGCAGGACCGGGACAGGGGGGGGCTATGGCTACACCTTC
CASRTGTGGGYGYTF
>TRBV7-2|-|18|TRBJ2-2|TRBD2
TGTGCCAGCAGCTTCGACGGACTAGCGGGACCCAACACCGGGGAGCTGTTTTTT
CASSFDGLAGPNTGELFF
>TRBV7-2|-|15|TRBJ2-7|-
TGTGCCAGCAGCCCCGGACATACAGCCCCTCACGAGCAGTACTTC
CASSPGHTAPHEQYF
>TRBV19|-|15|TRBJ1-5|TRBD1
TGTGCCAGTAGTAGCCGGGACAGGGGGGGTCAGCCCCAGCATTTT
CASSSRDRGGQPQHF
>TRBV5-1|-|14|TRBJ2-5|-
TGCGCCAGCAGCGGTGGTGAAGTGCTCGAGACCCAGTACTTC
CASSGGEVLETQYF
>TRBV30|-|11|TRBJ2-7|-
TGTGCCTGGGGGACATCATACGAGCAGTACTTC
CAWGTSYEQYF
>TRBV29-1|-|15|TRBJ1-1|TRBD1
TGCAGCGTTGGTATAGGGGACAGGGATAACACTGAAGCTTTCTTT
CSVGIGDRDNTEAFF
>TRBV7-9|-|15|TRBJ2-1|TRBD2
TGTGCCAGCAGCTTAGGACTAGCGACCTACAATGAGCAGTTCTTC
CASSLGLATYNEQFF
>TRBV9|few|13|TRBJ2-2|-
TGTGCCAGCAGCGTAAGAGTCAATGGGGAGCTGTTTTTT
CASSVRVNGELFF
>TRBV6-6|-|12|TRBJ2-1|-
TGTGCCAGCAGTGACCAAGTCAATGAGCAGTTCTTC
CASSDQVNEQFF
>TRBV19|-|12|TRBJ2-3|-
TGTGCCAGTAGTATAGTTCAGGGGCCTCAGTATTTT
CASSIVQGPQYF
>TRBV7-2|-|15|TRBJ2-3|-
TGTGCCAGCAGCGTAGGGGGGCTATCCACAGATACGCAGTATTTT
CASSVGGLSTDTQYF
>TRBV7-2|once|17|TRBJ2-1|-
TGTGCCAGCAGCTTACCAACAGATGGGGGGCGGAACAATGAGCAGTTCTTC
CASSLPTDGGRNNEQFF
>TRBV10-1|-|9|TRBJ1-2|-
TGCGCCAGCAGGGATGGCTACACCTTC
CASRDGYTF
>TRBV6-6|-|13|TRBJ1-5|-
TGTGCCAGCAGAACTGGTCAGAATCAGCCCCAGCATTTT
CASRTGQNQPQHF